The 9 T cell receptor beta chains below all came from one sample that was sequenced in a study of cytomegalovirus exposure and HLA in healthy donors. PCR was performed using 60 Vbeta and 13 Jbeta primers. Method: immunoSEQ multiplex PCR; TCRdb's copy keeps in-frame clones and lacks some. The sample yields approximately 110,000 clones, 77% seen once. The sample was PBMCs. The origin of the receptors is a woman between 40 and 50 years old in good health and CMV-seropositive.

The CDR3 reads CASSPSLKGEQYF. The CDR3 nucleotides are TGTGCCAGCTCACCCTCATTAAAGGGGGAGCAGTACTTC. The rearrangement joins TRBV18 to TRBJ2-7; the D gene is possibly TRBD1 (5 bases). V was cut by 3 bases and J by 7 bases, with 13 bases left in between. Germline V gene data show CDR1 as KGHSH and CDR2 as LQKENI. There are 13 residues in the CDR3.

The rearrangement uses TRBV7-8 and TRBJ1-2; D is possibly TRBD1 (5 bases). Germline-derived CDR1 and CDR2 are SGHVS and FQNEAQ. The CDR3 is 13 amino acids. Trimming stripped 2 bases from V and 8 bases from J, with 12 bases between. CDR3 amino acids: CASSLHGGGGYTF. The CDR3 region has the DNA TGTGCCAGCAGCTTACACGGCGGGGGGGGCTACACCTTC. Filled out from reference TRBV7-8 and TRBJ1-2, the complete variable domain reads GAGVSQSPRYKVAKRGQDVALRCDPISGHVSLFWYQQALGQGPEFLTYFQNEAQLDKSGLPSDRFFAERPEGSVSTLKIQRTQQEDSAVYLCASSLHGGGGYTFGSGTRLTVV.

J is TRBJ2-7 and V is TRBV30; TRBD1 aligns across 9 bases. The germline CDR1 and CDR2 sequences are GTSNPN and SVGIG (reference sequence). CDR3 length equals 14 residues. With 5 bases clipped from V and 4 bases from J, the junction kept 9 bases outside the gene matches. The CDR3 DNA reads as TGTGCCTGGGGTCCCGGGACAGGGTTTTACGAGCAGTACTTC. This codes for CAWGPGTGFYEQYF.

The chain links TRBV5-5 to TRBJ2-7; D ambiguous. The ends were cut back, 1 base at V and 2 bases at J, with 10 bases in the middle. The CDR3 consists of 14 residues. Germline V gives CDR1 SGHKS, CDR2 YYEKEE (reference sequence). The CDR3 loop reads CASSLIDTAYEQYF. The CDR3 region has the DNA TGTGCCAGCAGCTTGATAGACACAGCCTACGAGCAGTACTTC.

This clone was seen many times. The chain is built from TRBV5-4 and TRBJ2-7, with 13 positions matching TRBD2. V gave up 3 bases and J gave up 2 bases; unmatched junction bases: 8. In germline, CDR1 is SGHNT, CDR2 YYREEE (reference sequence). The CDR3 has 17 amino acids. The CDR3 nucleotides are TGTGCCAGCAGCTCGAAGAGACTAGCGGGAGGTCCCTACGAGCAGTACTTC. Amino acid sequence: CASSSKRLAGGPYEQYF.

This clone was seen only once. V is TRBV27 and J is TRBJ2-3, with a weak D call TRBD2 (5 bases). Germline CDR1 reads MNHEY; CDR2 reads SMNVEV (reference sequence). This CDR3 has 11 residues. V lost 8 bases to trimming and J lost 8 bases, with 11 bases between them. CDR3 protein: CASSRGPTQYF. CDR3 DNA sequence: TGTGCCAGCTCCCGGGGTCCTACGCAGTATTTT.

The chain couples TRBV30 to TRBJ1-5, with D perhaps TRBD1 (5 bases). V dropped 7 bases and J dropped 1 base, with 17 bases sitting between them. The CDR3 is 15 residues long. CDR1 GTSNPN and CDR2 SVGIG come from the germline V gene (reference sequence). The CDR3 DNA reads TGTGCCTCCTCGGGGAGGGGTCAGAGCAATCAGCCCCAGCATTTT. Translation gives CASSGRGQSNQPQHF.

This clone appeared a single time. V gene TRBV9 combines with J gene TRBJ2-3; maybe TRBD2 (6 bases). Looked up from germline, CDR1 is SGDLS and CDR2 is YYNGEE. V dropped 0 bases and J dropped 4 bases, with 9 bases sitting between them. The CDR3 loop spans 14 amino acids. The CDR3 DNA follows: TGTGCCAGCAGCGTAGGGGCGGGACCAGATACGCAGTATTTT. It yields the protein CASSVGAGPDTQYF.

The chain combines TRBV6-6 with TRBJ1-5; no firm D call. V was shortened by 6 bases and J by 1 base, with 7 bases between the two germline ends. Germline assignment: CDR1 MNHNY and CDR2 SVGAGI (reference sequence). This CDR3 spans 13 amino acids. The CDR3 sequence is CASRGGSNQPQHF. In DNA, the CDR3 is TGTGCCAGCAGAGGAGGGAGCAATCAGCCCCAGCATTTT.